This T cell receptor beta chain derives from a study of blood T cell repertoires in COVID-19. Profiled with immunoSEQ multiplex PCR; TCRdb holds only in-frame clones, not every one. The sample includes approximately 200,000 clones, 65% to 90% seen only once; the top ten take 5.1%. This clone came up once. The sequence was obtained from a human donor in a cohort sampled during active COVID-19. The source material was peripheral blood.

CDR3 amino acids: CASSPRDREASGREDTQYF. CDR3 bases: TGTGCCAGCAGCCCCCGGGACAGGGAGGCTAGCGGGAGGGAGGATACGCAGTATTTT. This chain joins TRBV4-2 and TRBJ2-3, with 12 bases fitting TRBD2. The germline CDR1 and CDR2 sequences are LGHNA and YNFKEQ. The CDR3 runs to 19 residues. The J segment lost 6 bases and the V segment lost 4 bases, leaving 17 bases of the junction unmatched.